Following are 7 T cell receptor beta chains from one sample sequenced in a study of cytomegalovirus exposure and HLA in healthy donors. The PCR had 60 Vbeta and 13 Jbeta primers. Clones were sequenced by immunoSEQ multiplex PCR, and TCRdb holds only the in-frame ones, with some missing. The data hold about 88,000 clones, with roughly 84% observed a single time. The sample was PBMCs. The receptors originated from a man aged 25 to 40 in good health and CMV-seronegative.

The CDR3 DNA reads TGTGCCAGCAGGGCGACAGGGGGTTATGGCTACACCTTC. Encoded protein: CASRATGGYGYTF. V and J are TRBV27 and TRBJ1-2, with 9 positions matching TRBD1. Germline CDR1 reads MNHEY; CDR2 reads SMNVEV (reference sequence). This CDR3 spans 13 amino acids. The V segment lost 6 bases and the J segment 5 bases; nucleotides outside the gene matches: 4.

This clone was detected once. The chain uses TRBV6-5 and TRBJ2-7; 7 bases map to TRBD1. CDR1 MNHEY and CDR2 SVGAGI come from the germline V gene. The CDR3 consists of 13 residues. The J segment lost 2 bases and the V segment lost 7 bases, leaving 5 bases of the junction unmatched. The CDR3 DNA is TGTGCCAGCAAGGACGGGACAGCCTACGAGCAGTACTTC. It yields the protein CASKDGTAYEQYF.

The chain joins TRBV5-1 to TRBJ1-1, with D possibly TRBD1 on 5 matching bases. The V and J ends lost 2 bases and 7 bases respectively, with 15 bases between them. This CDR3 comprises 14 residues. The germline V gene has CDR1 SGHRS and CDR2 YFSETQ. Here the CDR3 DNA reads TGCGCCAGCAGCTTTCAGGGAGGGACCGGTGAAGCTTTCTTT. It codes for CASSFQGGTGEAFF.

The rearrangement links TRBV7-9 to TRBJ1-4; 9 nucleotides match TRBD1. CDR3 size: 15 residues. Trimming removed 5 bases from V and 8 bases from J; junction bases left unmatched: 9. CDR1 is SEHNR and CDR2 is FQNEAQ in the germline V gene (reference sequence). The CDR3: CASSTPGQGGEKLFF. DNA for the CDR3: TGTGCCAGCAGCACACCGGGACAGGGTGGCGAAAAACTGTTTTTT.

This clone was detected only a few times. This chain uses TRBV5-1 with TRBJ1-6, with D hard to call. The CDR3 extends over 16 amino acids. Trimming took 5 bases from V and 2 from J, leaving 14 bases between them. Germline CDR1 and CDR2: SGHRS and YFSETQ. The CDR3 loop reads CASRPETQAYNSPLHF. CDR3 DNA: TGCGCCAGCAGGCCCGAGACCCAGGCCTATAATTCACCCCTCCACTTT.

V and J are TRBV2 and TRBJ2-6; 11 positions agree with TRBD1. With V trimmed by 6 bases and J by 0 bases, 13 bases remained unmatched. Germline V gene data show CDR1 as SNHLY and CDR2 as FYNNEI. This CDR3 region has 20 residues. Written as DNA, the CDR3 is TGTGCCAGCAGCTGGACAGGGGGCGCCAGTAAGTTCTCTGGGGCCAACGTCCTGACTTTC. Translating gives CASSWTGGASKFSGANVLTF.

J is TRBJ2-7 and V is TRBV11-3; the match to TRBD1 covers 9 bases. This CDR3 region has 15 residues. Germline V gene lookup returns CDR1 SGHNT and CDR2 YENEEA. The V and J ends lost 6 bases and 5 bases, in that order; junction bases with no gene match: 11. The CDR3, as DNA: TGTGCCAGCAGTGCGCCGGGACAGGGTCACCACGAGCAGTACTTC. Protein: CASSAPGQGHHEQYF.